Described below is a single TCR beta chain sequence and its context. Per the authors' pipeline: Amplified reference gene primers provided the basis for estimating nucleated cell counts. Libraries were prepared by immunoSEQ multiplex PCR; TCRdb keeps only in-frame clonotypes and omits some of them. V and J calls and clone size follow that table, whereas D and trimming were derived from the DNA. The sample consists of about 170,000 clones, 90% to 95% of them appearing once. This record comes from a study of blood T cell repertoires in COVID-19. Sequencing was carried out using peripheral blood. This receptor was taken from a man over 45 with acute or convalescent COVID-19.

The CDR3 bases are TGTGCCAGCAGCTATGGGGGGGAAGAAGCTTTCTTT. It encodes CASSYGGEEAFF. V usage is TRBV11-3 and J usage is TRBJ1-1; maybe TRBD1 (5 bases). The germline V gene encodes CDR1 SGHNT and CDR2 YENEEA. The V end lost 4 bases, the J end lost 8 bases, and 11 bases lay between the germline ends. The CDR3 runs 12 residues.